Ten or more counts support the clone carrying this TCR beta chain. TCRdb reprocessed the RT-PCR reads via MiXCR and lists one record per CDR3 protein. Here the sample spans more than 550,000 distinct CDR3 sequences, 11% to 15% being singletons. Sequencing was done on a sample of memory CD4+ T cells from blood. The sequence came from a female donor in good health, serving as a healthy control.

The CDR3 nucleotides read TGCACCACGAGGGGGCTTACTGGCCTCTATGGCTACACCTTC. It is translated as CTTRGLTGLYGYTF. This chain uses TRBV20-1 with TRBJ1-2; 7 bases fit TRBD1. In germline, CDR1 is DFQATT, CDR2 SNEGSKA (reference sequence). This CDR3 is built from 14 residues.